This T cell receptor beta chain originates from a study of T cells in Graves' hyperthyroidism and ophthalmopathy. The TCR beta CDR3 regions underwent amplification using RNA transcripts as the source. An initial round of RT-PCR targeting the TCR CDR3 relied on the HTBI primer set. TCRdb fed the multiplex PCR reads into MiXCR, producing one record per CDR3 protein. The sample consists of over 500,000 distinct CDR3 sequences, 13% to 15% of them appearing once. CDR1 and CDR2 from the germline V gene are MDHEN and SYDVKM. The CDR3 covers 16 residues. V was pared by 5 bases and J by 2 bases, with 9 bases of the junction left unmatched. This clonotype has just a few counts.

This chain connects TRBV28 to TRBJ1-3; TRBD1 aligns across 7 bases. The sequence was obtained from a woman between 40 and 50 years old with Graves' hyperthyroidism. Specimen: blood. DNA of the CDR3: TGTGCCAGCAGTCCCGGGGACAGAGTAGCTGGAAACACCATATATTTT. It yields the protein CASSPGDRVAGNTIYF.